This T cell receptor (beta chain) was captured by sequencing in a study of CD8 T cells in Susac syndrome (dated by TCRdb to between 2018 and 2021). With regard to the full study: Whether CD8+ T cell activation and differentiation in Susac syndrome was antigen driven was tested using repertoire sequencing.

The paper as a whole reports these results and caveats: The number of individuals in the TCR sequencing and HLA analysis was acknowledged as relatively small.

RNA was extracted with the RNeasy kit and 0.5 to 1 ug was reverse transcribed using random hexamers. TCR beta CDR3 regions were amplified with the immunoSEQ multiplex PCR assay covering 54 Vbeta and 13 Jbeta segments. PCR amplification bias was corrected using a synthetic template baseline for primer optimization and computational correction. Per the authors' processing: Reads were assigned to V, D and J genes according to IMGT and analyzed in immunoSEQ Analyzer, with only productive sequences retained. Clonality was calculated as one minus the Shannon entropy normalized by log2 of the number of productive unique sequences. For each patient and control, public and private clones were evaluated within the 100 most prevalent clones. Clones were defined as Susac-specific if absent from the healthy and MS cohorts, from approximately 1,100 published viral clones and from other ImmuneACCESS disease sequences. The raw public reads went through TCRdb reprocessing: fastp at Q25, MiXCR clone calling, in-frame beta chains kept. Rows are unified per CDR3 protein, each entry keeping the most common DNA and genes. Here the V and J calls rest on TCRdb's processing, not on the authors' analysis. This sample is represented by roughly 160,000 distinct CDR3 sequences; around 94% of them were singletons. Together, the top ten hold around 0.15% of the sample.

As to this clonotype: Its antigen is currently not known. No base qualities exist here, and no much larger clone lies one base off it.

Peripheral blood CD8+ and CD4+ T cells from healthy donors, Susac syndrome patients and multiple sclerosis patients were profiled by high-throughput TCR beta sequencing. The healthy donors served as controls matched for age and sex. Bulk CD8+ and CD4+ T cells were purified magnetically by negative isolation, whereas CD8+ TEMRA cells were enriched by FACS. Blood was collected in EDTA tubes and processed within 24 hours, with PBMCs isolated through density gradient centrifugation. PBMCs destined for TCR sequencing were cryopreserved in liquid nitrogen and later thawed in a 37 °C water bath. A purity of at least 90% was achieved for sorted or isolated CD4+, CD8+ and CD8+ TEMRA cells. The germline V gene (reference sequence) yields LNHNV for CDR1 and YYDKDF for CDR2. The junction shows trimming of 8 bases on V and 3 bases on J, and the gene matches do not reach 5 bases of it. The CDR3, cysteine through phenylalanine, is 13 amino acids long. The sequence is cut down to CDR3 DNA, 39 bases in frame from base 1.

Sequenced sample: CD4+ T cells from PBMCs. This receptor chain uses TRBV15 and TRBJ2-7, with 9 middle bases fitting TRBD1. This sequence was found in a human donor in good health. The DNA sequence is TGTGCCACCTCTTTGGACAGGGGCTACGAGCAGTACTTC. Its amino acids are CATSLDRGYEQYF.